The sequence of this T cell receptor beta chain was determined in a study of T-cell reconstitution after alpha-beta-depleted transplantation in children. CDR3 length: 14 amino acids. After removal of 4 bases from V and 4 bases from J, the junction contained 6 bases not matched to a gene. CDR1 LGHDT and CDR2 YNNKEL come from the germline V gene (reference sequence). Preparation of the TCRbeta library was carried out with unique molecular identifiers. TCRdb re-analysed the PCR reads in MiXCR, keeping a single row per CDR3 protein. The sample lists more than 250,000 distinct CDR3 sequences, about a tenth occurring once.

The sequence came from a human donor who donated a stem cell graft to a child with SCID. The genes are TRBV3-1 and TRBJ1-2; 7 bases agree with TRBD1. The source was PBMCs from the stem cell graft donor, collected from the stem cell graft. This CDR3 reads CASSRGTAFYGYTF. In DNA, the CDR3 is TGTGCCAGCAGCCGGGGGACAGCCTTCTATGGCTACACCTTC.